These T cell receptor beta chains were read from a single sample in a study of Graves' ophthalmopathy and Graves' hyperthyroidism. TCRdb re-called the multiplex PCR reads through MiXCR, storing one row per CDR3 protein. The table lists more than 550,000 distinct CDR3 sequences, over 40% of them singletons. Sequencing was carried out using peripheral blood. These receptors came from an adult man with Graves' ophthalmopathy. CDR3s include the opening cysteine and the closing phenylalanine or tryptophan. The D gene is left open where the match is weak. Where a row states a size, it is once, few, many or the class of an expanded clone; other rows omit it.

j_gene: TRBJ2-7
d_gene: -
abundance: -
v_gene: TRBV10-3
CDR3nt: TGTGCCATCAGTGAGTCGAGAGGACGGGCCTACGAGCAGTACTTC
CDR3aa: CAISESRGRAYEQYF

j_gene: TRBJ1-1
d_gene: -
abundance: many
v_gene: TRBV6-6
CDR3nt: TGTGCCAGCAGTTACGGGGGGAGGGGAGCTGAAGCTTTCTTT
CDR3aa: CASSYGGRGAEAFF

j_gene: TRBJ1-1
d_gene: -
abundance: many
v_gene: TRBV2
CDR3nt: TGTGCCAGCAAGGTTGGGGGCACTGAAGCTTTCTTT
CDR3aa: CASKVGGTEAFF

j_gene: TRBJ2-2
d_gene: TRBD2
abundance: once
v_gene: TRBV10-3
CDR3nt: TGTGCCATCGGCCCTAAGGGACTAGTCGACACCGGGGAGCTGTTTTTT
CDR3aa: CAIGPKGLVDTGELFF

j_gene: TRBJ2-7
d_gene: TRBD1
abundance: many
v_gene: TRBV12-3/TRBV12-4
CDR3nt: TGTGCCAGCAGTGACAGGACAGGGATCCACGAGCAGTACTTC
CDR3aa: CASSDRTGIHEQYF

j_gene: TRBJ2-5
d_gene: TRBD1
abundance: many
v_gene: TRBV11-2
CDR3nt: TGTGCCAGCAGCTCGACAGGGGTAGAGACCCAGTACTTC
CDR3aa: CASSSTGVETQYF

j_gene: TRBJ2-7
d_gene: -
abundance: -
v_gene: TRBV7-2
CDR3nt: TGTGCCAGCAGCTTAGTTGTGTTGTGG
CDR3aa: CASSLVVLW

j_gene: TRBJ1-5
d_gene: TRBD1
abundance: few
v_gene: TRBV7-3
CDR3nt: TGTGCCAGCAGCTTAAAACCAGCCCCGGACAGGGGATGTAGCAATCAGCCCCAGCATTTT
CDR3aa: CASSLKPAPDRGCSNQPQHF

j_gene: TRBJ1-5
d_gene: -
abundance: many
v_gene: TRBV19
CDR3nt: TGTGCCAGTAGTATCGGTGTCGGGGATTACCAGCCCCAGCATTTT
CDR3aa: CASSIGVGDYQPQHF

j_gene: TRBJ1-4
d_gene: TRBD1
abundance: many
v_gene: TRBV19
CDR3nt: TGTGCCAGTACCCAATTGGGACAGGGGATGGAAAAACTGTTTTTT
CDR3aa: CASTQLGQGMEKLFF

j_gene: TRBJ2-7
d_gene: -
abundance: many
v_gene: TRBV6-6
CDR3nt: TGTGCCAGCAGTACCTACAGGGACACGGGCCCTATCGACTTC
CDR3aa: CASSTYRDTGPIDF

j_gene: TRBJ2-7
d_gene: -
abundance: many
v_gene: TRBV7-9
CDR3nt: TGTGCCAGCAGCTTAATTCCCAACAGGGACTCCTACGAGCAGTACTTC
CDR3aa: CASSLIPNRDSYEQYF

j_gene: TRBJ1-5
d_gene: -
abundance: many
v_gene: TRBV10-1
CDR3nt: TGCGCCAGCAGGCCCCTACCGAGCAATCAGCCCCAGCATTTT
CDR3aa: CASRPLPSNQPQHF

j_gene: TRBJ2-7
d_gene: -
abundance: many
v_gene: TRBV19
CDR3nt: TGTGCCAGTTGCGGCACTAGCCATTACGAGCAGTACTTC
CDR3aa: CASCGTSHYEQYF

j_gene: TRBJ2-7
d_gene: TRBD2
abundance: few
v_gene: TRBV9
CDR3nt: TGTGCCAGCAGCGTAGGGCTAGCGGAGAACTCCTACGAGCAGTACTTC
CDR3aa: CASSVGLAENSYEQYF

j_gene: TRBJ2-3
d_gene: -
abundance: -
v_gene: TRBV10-3
CDR3nt: TGTGCCATCAGGGCTATCCTTAGCACAGATACGCAGTATTTT
CDR3aa: CAIRAILSTDTQYF

j_gene: TRBJ1-2
d_gene: -
abundance: many
v_gene: TRBV7-2
CDR3nt: TGTGCCAGCAGCTACCGTTCGTCCTATGGCTACACCTTC
CDR3aa: CASSYRSSYGYTF

j_gene: TRBJ2-5
d_gene: TRBD1
abundance: -
v_gene: TRBV19
CDR3nt: TGTGCCAGTAGCCAGGGACAGGTCGGGACCCAGTACTTC
CDR3aa: CASSQGQVGTQYF

j_gene: TRBJ1-1
d_gene: -
abundance: -
v_gene: TRBV10-3
CDR3nt: TGTGCCATCAGTGAGTCGAAGGGTTTGGGCCCTGCAGCTTTCTTT
CDR3aa: CAISESKGLGPAAFF

j_gene: TRBJ2-2
d_gene: -
abundance: -
v_gene: TRBV2
CDR3nt: TGTGCCAGCAGGGACAGTTTAACCGGGGAGCTGTTTTTT
CDR3aa: CASRDSLTGELFF

j_gene: TRBJ1-2
d_gene: TRBD1
abundance: -
v_gene: TRBV10-3
CDR3nt: TGTGCCAGCAGTACAACCGGGACAGCTAACTATGGCTACACCTTC
CDR3aa: CASSTTGTANYGYTF